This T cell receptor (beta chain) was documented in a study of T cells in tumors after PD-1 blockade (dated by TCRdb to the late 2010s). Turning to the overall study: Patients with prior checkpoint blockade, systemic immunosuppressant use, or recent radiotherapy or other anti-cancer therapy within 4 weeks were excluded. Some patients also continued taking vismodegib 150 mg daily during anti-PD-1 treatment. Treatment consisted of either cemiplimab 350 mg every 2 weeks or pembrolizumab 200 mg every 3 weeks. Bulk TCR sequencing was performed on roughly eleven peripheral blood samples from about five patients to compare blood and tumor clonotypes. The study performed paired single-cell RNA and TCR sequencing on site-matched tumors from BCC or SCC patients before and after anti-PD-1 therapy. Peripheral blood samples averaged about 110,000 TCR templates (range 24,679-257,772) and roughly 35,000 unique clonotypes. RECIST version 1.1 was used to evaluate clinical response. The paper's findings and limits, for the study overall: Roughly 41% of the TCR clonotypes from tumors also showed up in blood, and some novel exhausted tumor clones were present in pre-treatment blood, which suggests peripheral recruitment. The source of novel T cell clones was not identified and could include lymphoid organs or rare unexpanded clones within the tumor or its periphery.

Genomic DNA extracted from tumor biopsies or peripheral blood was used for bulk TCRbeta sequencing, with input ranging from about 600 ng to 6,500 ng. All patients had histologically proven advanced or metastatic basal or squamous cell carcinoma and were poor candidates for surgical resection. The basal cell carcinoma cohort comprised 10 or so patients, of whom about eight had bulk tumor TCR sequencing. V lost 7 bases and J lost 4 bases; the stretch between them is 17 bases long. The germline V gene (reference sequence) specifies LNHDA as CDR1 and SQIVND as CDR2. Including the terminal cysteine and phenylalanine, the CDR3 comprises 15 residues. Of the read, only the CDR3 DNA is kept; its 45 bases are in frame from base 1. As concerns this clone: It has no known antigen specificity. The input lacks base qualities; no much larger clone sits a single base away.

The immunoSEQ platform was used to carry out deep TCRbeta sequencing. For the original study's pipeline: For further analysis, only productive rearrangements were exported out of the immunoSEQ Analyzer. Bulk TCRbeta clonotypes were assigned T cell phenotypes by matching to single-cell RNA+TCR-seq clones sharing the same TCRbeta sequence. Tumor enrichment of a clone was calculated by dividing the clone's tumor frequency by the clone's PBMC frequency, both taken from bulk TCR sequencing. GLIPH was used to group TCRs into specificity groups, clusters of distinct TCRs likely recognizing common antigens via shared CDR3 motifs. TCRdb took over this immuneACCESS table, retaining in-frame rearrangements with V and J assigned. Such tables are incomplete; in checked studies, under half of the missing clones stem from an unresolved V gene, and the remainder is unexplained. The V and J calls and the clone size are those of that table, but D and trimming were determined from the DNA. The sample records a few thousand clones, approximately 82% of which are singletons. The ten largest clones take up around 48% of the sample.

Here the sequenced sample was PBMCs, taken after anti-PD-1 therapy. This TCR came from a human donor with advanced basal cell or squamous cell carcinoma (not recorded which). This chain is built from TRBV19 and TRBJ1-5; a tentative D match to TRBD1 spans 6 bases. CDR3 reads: CASNNRDIGNQPQHF. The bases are TGTGCCAGTAATAACAGGGACATTGGGAATCAGCCCCAGCATTTT.